This TCR beta chain derives from a study of T cell repertoires in cytomegalovirus infection. Study at large: Both CMV infection and a matching HLA type were indicated by public TCR beta signatures. General study findings and limits: There were HLA-C-restricted CMV-specific TCR beta clonotypes dominating the ex vivo response.

Of note for this clonotype: Its antigen is undetermined.

Germline CDR1 MDHEN, CDR2 SYDVKM. J lost 8 bases, V lost 10 bases, and 12 bases had no gene match. The CDR3 runs 14 residues. MiXCR, run by TCRdb on the reads, gives a single entry per CDR3 protein. The sample has about 50,000 distinct CDR3 sequences, less than 20% seen once; the top ten hold around four fifths. The rearrangement uses TRBV28 and TRBJ1-5, with 9 bases fitting TRBD1. This TCR came from a human donor in good health (CMV status not recorded). Some clones in this sample may be carry-over from other donors' samples. The sample was CD8+ T cells from cultured PBMCs, taken from culture after CMV antigen stimulation. The CDR3 nucleotides are TGTGCCACCTCTTTGACAGGGGGAAGGGAGCCCCAGCATTTT. Its protein product is CATSLTGGREPQHF.